This TCR beta chain was captured by sequencing in a study of T cell repertoires in cytomegalovirus infection. Study information: CMV epitopes that were recently identified and HLA-C-restricted were used alongside well-studied HLA-B-restricted ones. From public TCR beta signatures came an indication of both CMV infection and matching HLA type.

Study-level results: HLA-C-restricted CMV-specific TCR beta clonotypes prevailed in the ex vivo response. Summed frequency of shared TCR beta families picked out CMV carriers who also had the relevant HLA.

One entry per CDR3 protein, called by TCRdb with MiXCR from the reads. The data show about 770,000 distinct CDR3 sequences, with about 29% seen just once and around 12% held by the top ten. Ten or more counts support this clonotype. Its antigen is not identified. The CDR3 covers 15 residues. Germline V gene sequence: CDR1 SGHTA, CDR2 FQGNSA. V was cut by 1 base and J by 6 bases, with 15 bases left in between. This rearrangement joins TRBV7-2 to TRBJ1-2, with TRBD1 as a possible D gene (5 bases). The clonotype originates from a human donor in good health (CMV status not recorded). Some clones in this sample may be carry-over from other donors' samples. Sample: cultured CD8+ T cells from PBMCs, taken from culture after CMV antigen stimulation. Written as DNA, the CDR3 is TGTGCCAGCAGCTTAGTTGCTGGGACGGAGAATGGCTACACCTTC. This translates into CASSLVAGTENGYTF.